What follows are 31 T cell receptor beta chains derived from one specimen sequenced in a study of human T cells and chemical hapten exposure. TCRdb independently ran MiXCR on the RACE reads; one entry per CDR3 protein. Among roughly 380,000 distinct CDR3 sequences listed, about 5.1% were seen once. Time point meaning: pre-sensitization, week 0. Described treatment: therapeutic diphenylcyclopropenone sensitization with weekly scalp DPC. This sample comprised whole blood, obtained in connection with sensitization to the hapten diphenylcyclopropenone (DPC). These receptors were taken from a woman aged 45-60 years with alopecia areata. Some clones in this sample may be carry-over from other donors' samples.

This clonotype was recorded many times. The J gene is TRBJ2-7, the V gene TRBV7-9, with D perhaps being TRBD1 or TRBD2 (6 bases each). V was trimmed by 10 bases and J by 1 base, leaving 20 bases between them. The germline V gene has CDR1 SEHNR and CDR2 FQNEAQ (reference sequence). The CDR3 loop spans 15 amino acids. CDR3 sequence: CATEKRGAPSYEQYF. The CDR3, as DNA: TGTGCCACCGAAAAAAGGGGGGCTCCTTCCTACGAGCAGTACTTC.

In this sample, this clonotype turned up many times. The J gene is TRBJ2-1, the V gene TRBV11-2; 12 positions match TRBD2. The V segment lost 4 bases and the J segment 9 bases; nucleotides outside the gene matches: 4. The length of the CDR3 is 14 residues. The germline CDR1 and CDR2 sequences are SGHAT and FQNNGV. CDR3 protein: CASSSLTSGGEQFF. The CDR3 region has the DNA TGTGCCAGCAGCTCGCTGACTAGCGGGGGTGAGCAGTTCTTC.

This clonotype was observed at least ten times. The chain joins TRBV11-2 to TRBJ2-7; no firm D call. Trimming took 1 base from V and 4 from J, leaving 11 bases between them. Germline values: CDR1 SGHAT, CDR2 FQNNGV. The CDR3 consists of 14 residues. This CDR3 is CASSLGTELYEQYF. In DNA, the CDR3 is TGTGCCAGCAGCTTAGGGACGGAACTATACGAGCAGTACTTC.

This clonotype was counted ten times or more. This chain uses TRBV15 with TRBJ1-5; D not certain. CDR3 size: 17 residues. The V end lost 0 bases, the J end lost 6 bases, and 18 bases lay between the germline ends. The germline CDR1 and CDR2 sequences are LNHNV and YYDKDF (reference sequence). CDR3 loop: CATSRDRAAASGQPQHF. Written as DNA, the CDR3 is TGTGCCACCAGCAGAGATCGAGCGGCAGCATCAGGTCAGCCCCAGCATTTT.

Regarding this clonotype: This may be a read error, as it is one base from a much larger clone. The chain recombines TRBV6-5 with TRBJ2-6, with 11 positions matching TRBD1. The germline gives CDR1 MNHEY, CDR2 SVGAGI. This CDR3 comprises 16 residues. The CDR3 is CACRRTGGAGANVLTF. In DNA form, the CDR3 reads TGTGCCTGCAGGAGGACAGGGGGCGCTGGGGCCAACGTCCTGACTTTC.

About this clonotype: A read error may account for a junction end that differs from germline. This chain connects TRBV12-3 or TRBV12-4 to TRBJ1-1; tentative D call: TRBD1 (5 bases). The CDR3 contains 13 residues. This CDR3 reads CASSVAQGTEAFF. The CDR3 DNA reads TGTGCCAGCAGTGTAGCCCAGGGCACTGAAGCTTTCTTT.

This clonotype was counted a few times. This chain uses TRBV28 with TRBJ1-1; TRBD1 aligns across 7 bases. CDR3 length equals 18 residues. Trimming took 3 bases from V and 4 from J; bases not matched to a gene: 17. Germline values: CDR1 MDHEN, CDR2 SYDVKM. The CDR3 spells CASSFWGTARWFGTEAFF. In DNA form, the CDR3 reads TGTGCCAGCAGTTTTTGGGGGACAGCCCGTTGGTTCGGCACTGAAGCTTTCTTT.

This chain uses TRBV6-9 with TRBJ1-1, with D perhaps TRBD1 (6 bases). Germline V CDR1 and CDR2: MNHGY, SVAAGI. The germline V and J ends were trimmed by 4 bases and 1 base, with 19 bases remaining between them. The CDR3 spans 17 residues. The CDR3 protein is CASSFAWGAKSNTEAFF. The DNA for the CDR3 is TGTGCCAGCAGTTTTGCATGGGGGGCGAAGTCGAACACTGAAGCTTTCTTT.

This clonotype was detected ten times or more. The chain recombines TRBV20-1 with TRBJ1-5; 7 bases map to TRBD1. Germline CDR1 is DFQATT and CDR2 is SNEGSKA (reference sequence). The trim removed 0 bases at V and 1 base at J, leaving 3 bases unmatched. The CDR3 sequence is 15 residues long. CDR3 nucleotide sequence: TGCAGTGCTAGAGATCCCAGGGGGAGCAATCAGCCCCAGCATTTT. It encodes CSARDPRGSNQPQHF.

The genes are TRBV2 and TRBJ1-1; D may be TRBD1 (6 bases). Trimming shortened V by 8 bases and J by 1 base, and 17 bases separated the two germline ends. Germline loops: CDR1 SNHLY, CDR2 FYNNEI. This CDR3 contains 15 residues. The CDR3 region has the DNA TGTGCCAGCTCTTACTTGGGACAACAGAACACTGAAGCTTTCTTT. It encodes CASSYLGQQNTEAFF. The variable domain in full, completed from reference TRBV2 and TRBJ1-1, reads EPEVTQTPSHQVTQMGQEVILRCVPISNHLYFYWYRQILGQKVEFLVSFYNNEISEKSEIFDDQFSVERPDGSNFTLKIRSTKLEDSAMYFCASSYLGQQNTEAFFGQGTRLTVV.

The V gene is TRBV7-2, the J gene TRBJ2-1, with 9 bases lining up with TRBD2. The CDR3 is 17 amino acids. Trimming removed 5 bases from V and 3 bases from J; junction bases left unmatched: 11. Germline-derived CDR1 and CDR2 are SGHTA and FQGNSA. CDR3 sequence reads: CASSPFGPSGVYNEQFF. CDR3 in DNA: TGTGCCAGCAGCCCCTTTGGACCTAGCGGGGTCTACAATGAGCAGTTCTTC.

CDR3: CASSQAGPQHF. As DNA, the CDR3 is TGTGCCAGCAGCCAGGCAGGGCCCCAGCATTTT. The rearrangement joins TRBV6-1 to TRBJ1-5, with unresolved D. This CDR3 has 11 residues. Germline V gene lookup returns CDR1 MNHNS and CDR2 SASEGT. Trimming cost V 6 bases and J 9 bases, with 9 bases left between them.

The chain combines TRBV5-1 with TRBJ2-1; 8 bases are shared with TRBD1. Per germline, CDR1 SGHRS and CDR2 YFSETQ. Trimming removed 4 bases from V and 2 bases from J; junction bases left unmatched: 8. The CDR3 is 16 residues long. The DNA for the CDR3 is TGCGCCAGCAGCATACTGACAGGGGTCACCTACAATGAGCAGTTCTTC. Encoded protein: CASSILTGVTYNEQFF. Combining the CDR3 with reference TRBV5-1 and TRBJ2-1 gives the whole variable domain KAGVTQTPRYLIKTRGQQVTLSCSPISGHRSVSWYQQTPGQGLQFLFEYFSETQRNKGNFPGRFSGRQFSNSRSEMNVSTLELGDSALYLCASSILTGVTYNEQFFGPGTRLTVL.

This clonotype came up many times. In DNA, the CDR3 is TGTGCCAGCAGCTTAGAGCCAGCAATAAACTATGGCTACACCTTC. Protein: CASSLEPAINYGYTF. The chain uses TRBV11-2 and TRBJ1-2; D ambiguous. Germline V lookup: CDR1 SGHAT, CDR2 FQNNGV. V dropped 0 bases and J dropped 2 bases, with 10 bases sitting between them. The CDR3 runs 15 residues.

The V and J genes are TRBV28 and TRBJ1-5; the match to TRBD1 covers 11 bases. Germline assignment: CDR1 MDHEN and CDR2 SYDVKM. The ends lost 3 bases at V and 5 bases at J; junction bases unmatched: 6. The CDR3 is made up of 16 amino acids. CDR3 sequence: CASSLILGQGDQPQHF. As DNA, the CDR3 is TGTGCCAGCAGTTTGATCCTGGGACAGGGGGATCAGCCCCAGCATTTT.

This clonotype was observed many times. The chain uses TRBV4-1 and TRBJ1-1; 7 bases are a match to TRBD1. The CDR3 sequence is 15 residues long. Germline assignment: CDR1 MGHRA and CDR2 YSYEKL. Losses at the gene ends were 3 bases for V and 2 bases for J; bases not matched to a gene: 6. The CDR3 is CASSQSWDSNTEAFF. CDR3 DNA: TGCGCCAGCAGCCAGAGCTGGGACAGCAACACTGAAGCTTTCTTT.

As DNA, the CDR3 is TGTGCCAGCAGCTACCACAGAGGGCGCGGGGGGGAGACCCAGTACTTC. This translates into CASSYHRGRGGETQYF. The chain employs TRBV7-8 and TRBJ2-5; 8 bases align to TRBD2. V shed 4 bases and J 5 bases; nucleotides not matched to a gene: 12. The germline V gene encodes CDR1 SGHVS and CDR2 FQNEAQ. This CDR3 comprises 16 residues.

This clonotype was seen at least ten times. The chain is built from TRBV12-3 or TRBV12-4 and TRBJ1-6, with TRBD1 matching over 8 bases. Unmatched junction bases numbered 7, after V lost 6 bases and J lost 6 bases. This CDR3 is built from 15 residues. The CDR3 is CASSFRTGSNSPLHF. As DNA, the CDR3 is TGTGCCAGCAGCTTTAGGACAGGGTCTAATTCACCCCTCCACTTT.

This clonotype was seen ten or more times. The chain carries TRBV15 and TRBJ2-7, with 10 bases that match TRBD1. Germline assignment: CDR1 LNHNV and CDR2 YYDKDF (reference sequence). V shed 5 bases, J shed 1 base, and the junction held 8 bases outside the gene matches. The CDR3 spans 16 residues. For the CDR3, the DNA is TGTGCCACCAGCTTTCCACCGGGACAGGGGTCCTACGAGCAGTACTTC. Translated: CATSFPPGQGSYEQYF.

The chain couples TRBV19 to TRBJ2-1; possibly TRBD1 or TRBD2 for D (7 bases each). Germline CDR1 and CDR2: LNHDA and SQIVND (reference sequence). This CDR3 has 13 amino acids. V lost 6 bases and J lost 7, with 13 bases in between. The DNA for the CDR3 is TGTGCCAGTAGCAGGGGGGGTTGGAATGAGCAGTTCTTC. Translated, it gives CASSRGGWNEQFF.

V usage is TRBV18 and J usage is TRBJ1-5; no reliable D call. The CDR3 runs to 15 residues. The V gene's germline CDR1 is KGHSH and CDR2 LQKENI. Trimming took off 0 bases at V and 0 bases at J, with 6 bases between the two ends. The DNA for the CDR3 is TGTGCCAGCTCACCACCTTCAGTTAGCAATCAGCCCCAGCATTTT. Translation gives CASSPPSVSNQPQHF.

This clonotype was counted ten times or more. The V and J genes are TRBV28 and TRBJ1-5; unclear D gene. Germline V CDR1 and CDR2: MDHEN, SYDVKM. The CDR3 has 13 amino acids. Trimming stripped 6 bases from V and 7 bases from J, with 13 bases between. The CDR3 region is CASRMLLGQPQHF. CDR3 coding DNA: TGTGCCAGCAGAATGCTCTTAGGGCAGCCCCAGCATTTT.

CDR3 nucleotide sequence: TGCAGTGCTCCCCCCGGGACAGAGAACACTGAAGCTTTCTTT. The encoded protein is CSAPPGTENTEAFF. The chain has TRBV20-1 and TRBJ1-1; 7 bases agree with TRBD1. This CDR3 is 14 amino acids long. V dropped 5 bases and J dropped 1; count of bases not matched to a gene: 7. Germline-derived CDR1 and CDR2 are DFQATT and SNEGSKA (reference sequence).

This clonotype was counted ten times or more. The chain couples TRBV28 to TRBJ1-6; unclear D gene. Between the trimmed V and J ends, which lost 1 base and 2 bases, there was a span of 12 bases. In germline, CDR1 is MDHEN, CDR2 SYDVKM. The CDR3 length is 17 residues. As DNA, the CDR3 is TGTGCCAGCAGTTTATTCAGGCCAAACACCTATAATTCACCCCTCCACTTT. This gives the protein CASSLFRPNTYNSPLHF.

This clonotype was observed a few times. The CDR3 reads CASFPGYGAILPPTLNTGELFF. DNA of the CDR3: TGTGCCAGCTTCCCCGGGTATGGGGCTATCCTACCTCCCACCCTGAACACCGGGGAGCTGTTTTTT. The rearrangement uses TRBV28 and TRBJ2-2, with TRBD1 as a possible D gene (5 bases). V was pared by 8 bases and J by 1 base, with 35 bases between. The germline V gene encodes CDR1 MDHEN and CDR2 SYDVKM. This CDR3 is 22 amino acids long.

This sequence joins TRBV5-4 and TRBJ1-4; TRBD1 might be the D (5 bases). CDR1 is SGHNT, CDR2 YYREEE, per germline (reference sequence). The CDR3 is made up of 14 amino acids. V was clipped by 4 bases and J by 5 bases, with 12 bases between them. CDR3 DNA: TGTGCCAGCAGCGTGGGGACCGGGAATGAAAAACTGTTTTTT. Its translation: CASSVGTGNEKLFF.

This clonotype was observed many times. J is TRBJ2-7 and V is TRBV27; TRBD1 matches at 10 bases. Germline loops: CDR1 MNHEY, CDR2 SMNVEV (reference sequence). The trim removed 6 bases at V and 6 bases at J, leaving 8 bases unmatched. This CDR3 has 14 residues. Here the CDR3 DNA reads TGTGCCAGCAGCTTCGGGACAGGGGTTGGCGAGCAGTACTTC. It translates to CASSFGTGVGEQYF.

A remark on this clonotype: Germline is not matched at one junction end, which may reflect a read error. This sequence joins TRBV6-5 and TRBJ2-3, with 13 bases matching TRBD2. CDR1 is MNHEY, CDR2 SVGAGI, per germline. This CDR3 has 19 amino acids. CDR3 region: CASSYYRLAGGSSTDSQYF. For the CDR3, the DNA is TGTGCCAGCAGTTACTATCGACTAGCGGGGGGTTCTAGCACAGATTCGCAGTATTTT.

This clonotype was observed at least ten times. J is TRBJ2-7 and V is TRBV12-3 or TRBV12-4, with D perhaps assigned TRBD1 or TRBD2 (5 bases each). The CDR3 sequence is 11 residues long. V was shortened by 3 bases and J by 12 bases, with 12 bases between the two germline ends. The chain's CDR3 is CASSFGTQRYF. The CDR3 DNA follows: TGTGCCAGCAGTTTTGGGACCCAACGGTACTTC.

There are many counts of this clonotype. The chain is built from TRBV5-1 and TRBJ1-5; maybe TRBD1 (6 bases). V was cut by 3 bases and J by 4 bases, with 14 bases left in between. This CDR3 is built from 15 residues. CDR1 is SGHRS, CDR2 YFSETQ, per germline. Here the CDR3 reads CASSWTGAQNQPQHF. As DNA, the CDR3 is TGCGCCAGCAGCTGGACGGGGGCGCAGAATCAGCCCCAGCATTTT.

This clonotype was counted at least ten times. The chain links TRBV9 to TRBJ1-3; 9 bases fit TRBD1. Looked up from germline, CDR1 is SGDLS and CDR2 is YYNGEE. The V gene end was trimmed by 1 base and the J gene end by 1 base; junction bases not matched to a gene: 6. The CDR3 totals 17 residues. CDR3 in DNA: TGTGCCAGCAGCGTATCCGTAGGACAGGGGTCTGGAAACACCATATATTTT. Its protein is CASSVSVGQGSGNTIYF.